Listed here are 9 T cell receptor beta chains from one sample, sequenced in a study of spatial heterogeneity in lung cancer (dated by TCRdb to about 2019). Taken with the paper, the label for time point translates to: sample taken at primary tumor resection. Without any cell sorting, TCR sequencing was performed on whole RNA extracted either from tumor and nontumor lung tissue or from cryopreserved PBMC samples. Receptor amplification or capture employed 5' RACE. The sequencer listed for this sample is NextSeq 500. TCRdb handled the public reads itself, with Q25 trimming in fastp and clone calling in MiXCR, and kept productive beta chains. Each entry merges the rows of one CDR3 protein and shows their most common DNA and genes. The sample includes roughly 79,000 distinct CDR3 sequences, with over 10% observed a single time. About 4.6% of the sample is in the top ten clones. The sample was PBMCs, taken at surgery. Receptors originate from a male donor with early-stage non-small cell lung cancer.

This clonotype has a handful of counts. The rearrangement uses TRBV29-1 and TRBJ2-5, with 11 nucleotides matching TRBD2. Trimming removed 4 bases from V and 0 bases from J; junction bases left unmatched: 4. Germline CDR1 and CDR2: SQVTM and ANQGSEA. The CDR3 is 15 residues long. This CDR3 reads CSVVPTSGDQETQYF. In DNA, the CDR3 is TGCAGCGTTGTTCCGACTAGCGGGGACCAAGAGACCCAGTACTTC.

This clonotype was found many times. CDR3 in amino acids: CASSLESKYEQYF. CDR3 DNA sequence: TGCGCCAGCAGCTTGGAATCGAAGTACGAGCAGTACTTC. The chain is built from TRBV5-1 and TRBJ2-7; D is uncertain. Trimming removed 0 bases at V and 4 bases at J, with 8 bases between. The germline CDR1 and CDR2 sequences are SGHRS and YFSETQ. This CDR3 region has 13 residues.

The chain is built from TRBV29-1 and TRBJ1-1; 7 positions match TRBD1. With 1 base clipped from V and 2 bases from J, the junction kept 4 bases outside the gene matches. Germline V gene sequence: CDR1 SQVTM, CDR2 ANQGSEA. The CDR3 contains 14 residues. CDR3 sequence (DNA): TGCAGCGTTGAAGTAACAGGGGCTAACACTGAAGCTTTCTTT. Translated, it gives CSVEVTGANTEAFF. Full variable domain (outside the CDR3, taken from reference TRBV29-1 and TRBJ1-1): SAVISQKPSRDICQRGTSLTIQCQVDSQVTMMFWYRQQPGQSLTLIATANQGSEATYESGFVIDKFPISRPNLTFSTLTVSNMSPEDSSIYLCSVEVTGANTEAFFGQGTRLTVV.

In its sample, this clonotype was seen a few times. V gene TRBV29-1 combines with J gene TRBJ2-7; TRBD1 matches at 9 bases. V lost 1 base to trimming and J lost 3 bases; unmatched junction nucleotides: 7. The CDR3 is 15 amino acids. Germline loops: CDR1 SQVTM, CDR2 ANQGSEA. CDR3 coding DNA: TGCAGCGTTGAAGTGGGACAGGGAGGGAACTACGAGCAGTACTTC. Its protein is CSVEVGQGGNYEQYF.

The chain joins TRBV5-4 to TRBJ2-7; 7 nucleotides agree with TRBD1. V lost 1 base, J lost 1 base, and 2 bases stayed unmatched. The CDR3 contains 14 residues. The germline CDR1 and CDR2 sequences are SGHNT and YYREEE (reference sequence). CDR3 protein: CASSLQGESYEQYF. The CDR3 DNA reads TGTGCCAGCAGCTTGCAGGGGGAGTCCTACGAGCAGTACTTC.

In this sample, this clonotype turned up a few times. The chain combines TRBV19 with TRBJ2-3; D may correspond to TRBD1 or TRBD2 (5 bases each). With 5 bases removed from V and 1 base from J, the gap between germline ends came to 13 bases. The CDR3 spans 15 residues. Germline V lookup: CDR1 LNHDA, CDR2 SQIVND (reference sequence). The DNA of the CDR3 is TGTGCCAGTAGTCTCGGGGCTCCCCGCACAGATACGCAGTATTTT. It codes for CASSLGAPRTDTQYF.

V and J are TRBV7-9 and TRBJ2-2, with 7 bases lining up with TRBD2. Trimming removed 4 bases from V and 5 bases from J; junction bases left unmatched: 10. Per the germline V gene, CDR1 is SEHNR and CDR2 is FQNEAQ (reference sequence). This CDR3 is built from 16 residues. The CDR3 reads CASSSTSSPGTGELFF. The CDR3 DNA reads TGTGCCAGCAGCTCGACTAGCTCCCCGGGGACCGGGGAGCTGTTTTTT.

The chain joins TRBV2 to TRBJ1-5; tentatively, D is TRBD1 (5 bases). V was shortened by 4 bases and J by 1 base, with 5 bases between the two germline ends. Germline V gives CDR1 SNHLY, CDR2 FYNNEI. The CDR3 has 13 residues. CDR3 sequence: CASSGDSNQPQHF. DNA of the CDR3: TGTGCCAGCAGTGGGGACAGCAATCAGCCCCAGCATTTT.

This clonotype showed up just a few times. The chain joins TRBV24-1 to TRBJ2-1; 8 nucleotides line up with TRBD2. This CDR3 has 15 amino acids. Trimming cost V 3 bases and J 3 bases; bases outside gene matches: 3. Per germline, CDR1 KGHDR and CDR2 SFDVKD. The CDR3 DNA reads as TGTGCCACCAGTGATAGGCGGGGGGTCTACAATGAGCAGTTCTTC. Translating it yields CATSDRRGVYNEQFF.